The 2 T cell receptor beta chains in this list originate from one sample, sequenced in a study of blood T cells in healthy people across ages. A J-beta primer mix and a sample-barcoded 5' primer were used in a second PCR of roughly 7 to 12 cycles. TCRdb re-derived calls from the 5' RACE reads in MiXCR, one entry per CDR3 protein. The repertoire holds 800,000 to 1,300,000 distinct CDR3 sequences, with less than 25% as singletons. The sample also formed part of further work on T cells of mothers and their children.

Sequencing was carried out using blood. The receptors shown here come from a girl aged 2 to 10 in good health.

This clonotype was observed a few times. V and J are TRBV9 and TRBJ2-3, with D possibly matching TRBD2 (6 bases). Looked up from germline, CDR1 is SGDLS and CDR2 is YYNGEE. V was trimmed by 4 bases and J by 0 bases, leaving 15 bases between them. This CDR3 comprises 16 residues. Here the CDR3 DNA reads TGTGCCAGCAGCCCCACGGTGGGGGGTAGCACAGATACGCAGTATTTT. It yields the protein CASSPTVGGSTDTQYF.

This clonotype occurred a few times. The gene calls are TRBV28 and TRBJ2-1, with D unclear. V was shortened by 7 bases and J by 0 bases, with 13 bases between the two germline ends. The CDR3 is made up of 15 amino acids. In germline, CDR1 is MDHEN, CDR2 SYDVKM. The CDR3 region is CASKEASSSYNEQFF. CDR3 coding DNA: TGTGCCAGCAAGGAAGCAAGCAGCTCCTACAATGAGCAGTTCTTC. The variable domain in full, completed from reference TRBV28 and TRBJ2-1, reads DVKVTQSSRYLVKRTGEKVFLECVQDMDHENMFWYRQDPGLGLRLIYFSYDVKMKEKGDIPEGYSVSREKKERFSLILESASTNQTSMYLCASKEASSSYNEQFFGPGTRLTVL.